This T cell receptor beta chain derives from a study of Ad26.COV2.S vaccination and SARS-CoV-2 variants. As concerns this clone: This sample also contains other DNA sequences that code for the same CDR3.

Specified treatment: roughly 18 received Ad26.COV2.S at low or high dose, single or two shots; several received placebo; per-sample allocation not given. Following the first vaccine or placebo injection, samples were taken on day 63. Produced via immunoSEQ multiplex PCR; TCRdb's table is partial and in-frame only. This sample has roughly 350,000 clones; about 85% occur once, and the top ten carry 6.4%. The source is a person aged 18-65 years who received the Ad26.COV2.S COVID-19 vaccine or a placebo. Sequences were derived from peripheral blood, sampled in a trial of Ad26.COV2.S vaccine versus placebo.

In nucleotides, the CDR3 is TGTGCCAGTAGTATAGGGGGCAGGGGCAATCAGCCCCAGCATTTT. The encoded protein is CASSIGGRGNQPQHF. The chain carries TRBV19 and TRBJ1-5; D may be TRBD1 (5 bases). The ends were cut back, 1 base at V and 2 bases at J, with 9 bases in the middle. Germline CDR1 reads LNHDA; CDR2 reads SQIVND (reference sequence). CDR3 length: 15 amino acids. The entire variable domain, with the rest obtained from reference TRBV19 and TRBJ1-5, is as follows: DGGITQSPKYLFRKEGQNVTLSCEQNLNHDAMYWYRQDPGQGLRLIYYSQIVNDFQKGDIAEGYSVSREKKESFPLTVTSAQKNPTAFYLCASSIGGRGNQPQHFGDGTRLSIL.